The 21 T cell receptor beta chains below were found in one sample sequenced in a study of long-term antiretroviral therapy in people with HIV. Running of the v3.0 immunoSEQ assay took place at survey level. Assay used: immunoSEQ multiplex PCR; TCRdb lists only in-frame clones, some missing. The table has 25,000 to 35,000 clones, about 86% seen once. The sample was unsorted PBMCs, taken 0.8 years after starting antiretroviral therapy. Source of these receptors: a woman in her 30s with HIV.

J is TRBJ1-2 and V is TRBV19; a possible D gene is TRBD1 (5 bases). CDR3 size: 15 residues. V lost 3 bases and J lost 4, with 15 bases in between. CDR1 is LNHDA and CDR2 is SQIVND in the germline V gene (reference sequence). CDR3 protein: CASSINTGSAYGYTF. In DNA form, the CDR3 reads TGTGCCAGTAGTATTAATACAGGTTCAGCCTATGGCTACACCTTC.

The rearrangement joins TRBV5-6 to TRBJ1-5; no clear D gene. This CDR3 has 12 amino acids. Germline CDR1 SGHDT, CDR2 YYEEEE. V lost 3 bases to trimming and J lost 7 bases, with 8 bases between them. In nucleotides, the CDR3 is TGTGCCAGCAGCTCCTTTAGGCAGCCCCAGCATTTT. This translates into CASSSFRQPQHF.

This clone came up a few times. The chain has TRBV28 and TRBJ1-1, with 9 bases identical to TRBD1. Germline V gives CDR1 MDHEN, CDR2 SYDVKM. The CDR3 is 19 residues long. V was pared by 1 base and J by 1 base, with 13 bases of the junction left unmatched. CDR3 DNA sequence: TGTGCCAGCAGTTTATACGGGAACAGGGGGCTTTCTACGAACACTGAAGCTTTCTTT. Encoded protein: CASSLYGNRGLSTNTEAFF. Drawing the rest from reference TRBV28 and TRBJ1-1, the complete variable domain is DVKVTQSSRYLVKRTGEKVFLECVQDMDHENMFWYRQDPGLGLRLIYFSYDVKMKEKGDIPEGYSVSREKKERFSLILESASTNQTSMYLCASSLYGNRGLSTNTEAFFGQGTRLTVV.

The CDR3 reads CASSVTTGTGGSPLHF. DNA of the CDR3: TGTGCCAGCAGCGTTACGACCGGGACTGGGGGTTCACCCCTCCACTTT. The J gene is TRBJ1-6, the V gene TRBV11-1, with D possibly matching TRBD1 (5 bases). CDR1 SGHAT and CDR2 FQDESV come from the germline V gene (reference sequence). This CDR3 region has 16 residues. V was cut by 5 bases and J by 9 bases, with 20 bases left in between.

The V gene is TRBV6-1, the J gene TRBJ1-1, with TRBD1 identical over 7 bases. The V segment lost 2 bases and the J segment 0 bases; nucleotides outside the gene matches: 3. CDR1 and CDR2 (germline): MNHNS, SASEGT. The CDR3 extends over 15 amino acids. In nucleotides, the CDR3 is TGTGCCAGCAGTGAAATGACAGGGTTGAACACTGAAGCTTTCTTT. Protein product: CASSEMTGLNTEAFF.

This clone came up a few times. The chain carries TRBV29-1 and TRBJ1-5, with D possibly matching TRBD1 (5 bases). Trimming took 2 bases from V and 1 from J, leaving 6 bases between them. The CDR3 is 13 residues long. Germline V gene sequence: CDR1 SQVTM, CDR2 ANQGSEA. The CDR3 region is CSVEQGSNQPQHF. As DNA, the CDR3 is TGCAGCGTTGAACAGGGAAGCAATCAGCCCCAGCATTTT. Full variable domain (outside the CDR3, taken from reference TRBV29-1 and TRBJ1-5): SAVISQKPSRDICQRGTSLTIQCQVDSQVTMMFWYRQQPGQSLTLIATANQGSEATYESGFVIDKFPISRPNLTFSTLTVSNMSPEDSSIYLCSVEQGSNQPQHFGDGTRLSIL.

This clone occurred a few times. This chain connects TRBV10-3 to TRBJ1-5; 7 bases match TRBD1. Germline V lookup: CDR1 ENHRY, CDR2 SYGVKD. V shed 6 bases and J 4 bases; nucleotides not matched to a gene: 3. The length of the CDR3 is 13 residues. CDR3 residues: CAIRQGTNQPQHF. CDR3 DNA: TGTGCCATCAGACAGGGGACAAATCAGCCCCAGCATTTT.

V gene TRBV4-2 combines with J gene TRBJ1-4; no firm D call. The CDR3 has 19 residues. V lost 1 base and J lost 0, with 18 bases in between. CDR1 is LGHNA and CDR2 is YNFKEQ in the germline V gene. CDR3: CASSQAVRRKQATNEKLFF. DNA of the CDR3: TGTGCCAGCAGCCAAGCGGTAAGAAGAAAACAAGCAACTAATGAAAAACTGTTTTTT.

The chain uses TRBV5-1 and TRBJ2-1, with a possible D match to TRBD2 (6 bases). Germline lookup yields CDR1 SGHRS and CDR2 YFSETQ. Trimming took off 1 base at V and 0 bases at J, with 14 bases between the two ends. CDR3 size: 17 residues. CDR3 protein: CASSLIPSASSYNEQFF. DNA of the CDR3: TGCGCCAGCAGCTTGATTCCTAGCGCAAGCTCCTACAATGAGCAGTTCTTC.

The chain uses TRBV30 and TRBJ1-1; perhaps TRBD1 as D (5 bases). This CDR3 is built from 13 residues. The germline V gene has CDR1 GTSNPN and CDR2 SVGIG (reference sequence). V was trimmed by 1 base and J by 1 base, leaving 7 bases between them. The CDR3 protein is CAWSDRKNTEAFF. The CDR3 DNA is TGTGCCTGGAGTGACAGGAAGAACACTGAAGCTTTCTTT.

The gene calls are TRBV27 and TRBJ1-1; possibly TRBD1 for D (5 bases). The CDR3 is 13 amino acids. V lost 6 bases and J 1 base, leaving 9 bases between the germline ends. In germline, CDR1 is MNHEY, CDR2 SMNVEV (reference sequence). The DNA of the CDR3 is TGTGCCAGCAGCAGGGTTCGGAACACTGAAGCTTTCTTT. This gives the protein CASSRVRNTEAFF.

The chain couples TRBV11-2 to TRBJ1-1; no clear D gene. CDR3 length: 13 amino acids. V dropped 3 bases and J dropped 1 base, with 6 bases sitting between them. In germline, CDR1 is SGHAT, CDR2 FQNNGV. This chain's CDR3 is CASSFRQNTEAFF. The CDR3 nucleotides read TGTGCCAGCAGCTTTAGACAGAACACTGAAGCTTTCTTT.

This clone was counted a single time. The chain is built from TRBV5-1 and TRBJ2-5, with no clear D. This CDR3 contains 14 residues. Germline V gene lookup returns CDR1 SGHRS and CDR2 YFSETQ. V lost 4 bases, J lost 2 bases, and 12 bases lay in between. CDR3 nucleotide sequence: TGCGCCAGCAGCCCGGCCTCCCAACAAGAGACCCAGTACTTC. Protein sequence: CASSPASQQETQYF.

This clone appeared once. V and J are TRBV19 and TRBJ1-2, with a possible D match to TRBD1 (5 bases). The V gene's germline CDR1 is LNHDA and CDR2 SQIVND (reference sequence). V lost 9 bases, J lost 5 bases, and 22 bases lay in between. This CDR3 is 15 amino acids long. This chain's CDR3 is CARSFPGATAYGYTF. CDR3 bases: TGTGCCAGATCTTTTCCGGGAGCGACAGCGTATGGCTACACCTTC.

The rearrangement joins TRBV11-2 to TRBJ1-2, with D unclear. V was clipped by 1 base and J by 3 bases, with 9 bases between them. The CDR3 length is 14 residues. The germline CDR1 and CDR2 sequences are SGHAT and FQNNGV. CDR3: CASSLGPGDYGYTF. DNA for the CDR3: TGTGCCAGCAGCTTAGGTCCGGGTGACTATGGCTACACCTTC.

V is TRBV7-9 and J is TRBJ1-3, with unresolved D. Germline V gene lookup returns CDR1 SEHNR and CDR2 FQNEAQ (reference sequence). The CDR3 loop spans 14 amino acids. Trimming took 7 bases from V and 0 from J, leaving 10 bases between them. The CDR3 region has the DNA TGTGCCAGCACCCCTCGCAGCTCTGGAAACACCATATATTTT. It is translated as CASTPRSSGNTIYF.

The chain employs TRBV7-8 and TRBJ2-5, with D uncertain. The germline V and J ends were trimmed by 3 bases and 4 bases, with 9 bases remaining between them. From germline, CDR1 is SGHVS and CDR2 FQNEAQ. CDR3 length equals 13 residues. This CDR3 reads CASSFELIETQYF. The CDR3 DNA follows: TGTGCCAGCAGCTTCGAATTGATAGAGACCCAGTACTTC.

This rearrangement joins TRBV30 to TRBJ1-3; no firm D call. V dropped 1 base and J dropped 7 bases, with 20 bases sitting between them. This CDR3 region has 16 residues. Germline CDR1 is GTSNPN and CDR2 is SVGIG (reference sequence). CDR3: CAWSDIWPKGKNTIYF. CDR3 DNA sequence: TGTGCCTGGAGTGATATTTGGCCGAAGGGCAAGAACACCATATATTTT. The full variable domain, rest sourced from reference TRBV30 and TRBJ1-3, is SQTIHQWPATLVQPVGSPLSLECTVEGTSNPNLYWYRQAAGRGLQLLFYSVGIGQISSEVPQNLSASRPQDRQFILSSKKLLLSDSGFYLCAWSDIWPKGKNTIYFGEGSWLTVV.

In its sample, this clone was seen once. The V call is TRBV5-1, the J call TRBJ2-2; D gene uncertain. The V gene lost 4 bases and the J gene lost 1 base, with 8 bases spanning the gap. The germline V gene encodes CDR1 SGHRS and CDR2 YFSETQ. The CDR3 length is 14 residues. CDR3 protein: CASSTRENTGELFF. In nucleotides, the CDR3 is TGCGCCAGCAGCACAAGGGAGAACACCGGGGAGCTGTTTTTT.

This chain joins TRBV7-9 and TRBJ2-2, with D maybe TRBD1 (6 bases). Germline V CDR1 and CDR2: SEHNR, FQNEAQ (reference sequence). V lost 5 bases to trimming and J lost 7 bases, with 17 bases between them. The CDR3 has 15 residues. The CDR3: CASSPFTGYHGELFF. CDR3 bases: TGTGCCAGCAGCCCCTTTACAGGGTATCACGGGGAGCTGTTTTTT.

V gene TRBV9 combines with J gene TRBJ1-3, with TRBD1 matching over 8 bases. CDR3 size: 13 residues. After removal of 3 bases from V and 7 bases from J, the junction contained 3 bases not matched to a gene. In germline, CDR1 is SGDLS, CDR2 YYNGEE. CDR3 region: CASSGNRGNTIYF. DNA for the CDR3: TGTGCCAGCAGCGGAAACAGGGGGAACACCATATATTTT.